This TCR beta chain is drawn from a study of cytomegalovirus exposure and HLA in healthy donors. CDR1 and CDR2 from the germline V gene are SGHKS and YYEKEE (reference sequence). This CDR3 has 15 amino acids. V dropped 4 bases and J dropped 1; count of bases not matched to a gene: 4. The PCR ran on 60 Vbeta and 13 Jbeta primers. Generated by immunoSEQ multiplex PCR, the TCRdb table keeps only in-frame clones and is missing some. The sample contains some 97,000 clones, approximately 72% of which appear only once. Comments on this clone: Since a much larger clone is just one base distant, this may be a read error.

The clonotype was recovered from a male donor in good health and CMV-seropositive. Sequencing was carried out using PBMCs. The chain combines TRBV5-5 with TRBJ2-5; the match to TRBD2 covers 10 bases. The CDR3 is CASSQERGGQETQYF. CDR3 coding DNA: TGTGCCAGCAGCCAAGAGCGGGGGGGCCAAGAGACCCAGTACTTC. Full variable domain (outside the CDR3, taken from reference TRBV5-5 and TRBJ2-5): DAGVTQSPTHLIKTRGQQVTLRCSPISGHKSVSWYQQVLGQGPQFIFQYYEKEERGRGNFPDRFSARQFPNYSSELNVNALLLGDSALYLCASSQERGGQETQYFGPGTRLLVL.